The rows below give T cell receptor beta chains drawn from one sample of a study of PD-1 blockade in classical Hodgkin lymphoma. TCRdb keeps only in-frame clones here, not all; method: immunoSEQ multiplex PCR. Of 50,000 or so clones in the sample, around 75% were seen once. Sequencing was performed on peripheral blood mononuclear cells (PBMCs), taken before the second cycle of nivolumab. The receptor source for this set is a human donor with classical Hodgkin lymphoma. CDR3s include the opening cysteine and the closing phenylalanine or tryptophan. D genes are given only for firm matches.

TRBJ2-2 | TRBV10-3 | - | CAITEGGTGELFF | TGTGCCATCACGGAGGGAGGCACCGGGGAGCTGTTTTTT
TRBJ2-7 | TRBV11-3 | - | CASSLTGSSYEQYF | TGTGCCAGCAGCCTTACAGGAAGCTCCTACGAGCAGTACTTC
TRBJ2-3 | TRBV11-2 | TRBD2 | CASSLNPSGMVDTQYF | TGTGCCAGCAGCCTCAATCCCAGCGGGATGGTGGATACGCAGTATTTT
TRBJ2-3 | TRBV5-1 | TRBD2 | CASSLRGVSTDTQYF | TGCGCCAGCAGCTTACGGGGGGTTAGCACAGATACGCAGTATTTT
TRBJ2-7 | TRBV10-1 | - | CASSERLPYEQYF | TGCGCCAGCAGTGAGCGACTACCCTACGAGCAGTACTTC
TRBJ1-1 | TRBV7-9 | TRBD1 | CASSLDRGGTEAFF | TGTGCCAGCAGCTTGGACAGGGGAGGGACTGAAGCTTTCTTT
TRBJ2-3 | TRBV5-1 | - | CASSLRTASTDTQYF | TGCGCCAGCAGCCTAAGGACAGCCAGCACAGATACGCAGTATTTT
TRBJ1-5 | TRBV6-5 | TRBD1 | CASKPRTGHQPQHF | TGTGCCAGCAAACCCAGGACAGGGCATCAGCCCCAGCATTTT
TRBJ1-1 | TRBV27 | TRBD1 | CASSVRTGSTEAFF | TGTGCCAGCAGTGTCCGGACAGGGAGCACTGAAGCTTTCTTT
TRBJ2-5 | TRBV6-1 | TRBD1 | CASLLWGRGQGTQYF | TGTGCCAGCCTACTGTGGGGTAGGGGGCAAGGGACCCAGTACTTC